This entry describes one TCR beta chain. Assay: immunoSEQ multiplex PCR; the TCRdb copy retains only in-frame clones and omits some. The table lists over 12,000 clones, roughly 87% of them singletons. The germline gives CDR1 SGHTA, CDR2 FQGTGA. The V and J ends lost 0 bases and 3 bases respectively, with 10 bases between them. The CDR3 is made up of 15 amino acids. The data are from a study of blood T cell dynamics during melanoma immunotherapy. Time point reported: week 3, after first cycle of checkpoint inhibitor. Sequencing was performed on blood, taken from a patient treated with checkpoint blockade. The J gene is TRBJ2-3, the V gene TRBV7-3, with D tentatively TRBD1 (6 bases). The sequence came from a human donor with melanoma. CDR3 DNA sequence: TGTGCCAGCAGCTTAACCCCGAGGGGGACAGATACGCAGTATTTT. It specifies CASSLTPRGTDTQYF.